The T cell receptor beta chain described here comes from a study of T cells in Graves' hyperthyroidism and ophthalmopathy. The study, taken as a whole, reports: In the blood, most expanded thyroid clonotypes above 0.001 appeared as well.

This clonotype appeared many times. Antigen unknown. Germline CDR1 reads SGHNT; CDR2 reads YENEEA. Trimming removed 5 bases at V and 10 bases at J, with 15 bases between. The CDR3 runs 14 residues. RNA transcripts provided the source from which TCR beta CDR3 regions were amplified. Researchers ran a first-round RT-PCR on the TCR CDR3 using the HTBI primer set. TCRdb independently ran MiXCR on the multiplex PCR reads; one entry per CDR3 protein. The data contain around 760,000 distinct CDR3 sequences, roughly a third of them singletons. The rearrangement uses TRBV11-3 and TRBJ1-6; maybe TRBD1 (5 bases). This clonotype was obtained from a woman between 40 and 50 years old with Graves' hyperthyroidism. The sequenced sample consisted of blood. CDR3 sequence: CASSVGQESSPLHF. The CDR3 nucleotides are TGTGCCAGCAGCGTGGGGCAGGAAAGCTCACCCCTCCACTTT.